Following are 12 T cell receptor beta chains from one sample sequenced in a study of T-cell memory formation after mild COVID-19. TCRdb processed the 5' RACE reads anew with MiXCR; each CDR3 protein has one entry. The sample lists 110,000 or so distinct CDR3 sequences; roughly 20% were seen once. The sequenced material came from PBMCs or a T cell subset sorted from them (not recorded which). The receptors originated from a man between 18 and 29 years old who had mild COVID-19 (a few samples of this study predate the infection). Cell type and time point are not known.

This clonotype has just a few counts. The chain is built from TRBV4-1 and TRBJ2-2, with TRBD1 matching over 9 bases. Germline V CDR1 and CDR2: MGHRA, YSYEKL. This CDR3 comprises 16 residues. V lost 5 bases, J lost 7 bases, and 11 bases stayed unmatched. The CDR3 protein is CASSILHRGHDGELFF. Written as DNA, the CDR3 is TGCGCCAGCAGCATCCTTCACAGGGGGCATGACGGGGAGCTGTTTTTT.

This clonotype was seen ten or more times. The chain uses TRBV11-2 and TRBJ2-4; D gene unclear. This CDR3 is built from 15 residues. The V end lost 3 bases, the J end lost 0 bases, and 9 bases lay between the germline ends. Germline V CDR1 and CDR2: SGHAT, FQNNGV. The chain's CDR3 is CASSFGQLAKNIQYF. The CDR3 DNA reads TGTGCCAGCAGCTTTGGGCAGCTAGCCAAAAACATTCAGTACTTC.

In its sample, this clonotype was seen a few times. The rearrangement joins TRBV6-5 to TRBJ2-3, with 10 bases matching TRBD2. V trimming: 5 bases; J trimming: 2 bases; junction bases outside the gene matches: 4. The CDR3 sequence is 15 residues long. Germline assignment: CDR1 MNHEY and CDR2 SVGAGI. CDR3 DNA: TGTGCCAGCAGTACGAGCGGGGGGGCCACAGATACGCAGTATTTT. Amino acid sequence: CASSTSGGATDTQYF.

In nucleotides, the CDR3 is TGCGCCAGCAGCCAATACGGAAATCAGCCCCAGCATTTT. Translating it yields CASSQYGNQPQHF. This chain links TRBV4-3 with TRBJ1-5; no clear D gene. CDR1 and CDR2 (germline): LGHNA, YSLEER. Trimming shortened V by 2 bases and J by 4 bases, and 6 bases separated the two germline ends. The CDR3 covers 13 residues.

The rearrangement uses TRBV7-9 and TRBJ1-2; tentative D call: TRBD1 (6 bases). The length of the CDR3 is 16 residues. Germline CDR1 is SEHNR and CDR2 is FQNEAQ (reference sequence). V lost 1 base to trimming and J lost 3 bases, with 15 bases between them. Written as DNA, the CDR3 is TGTGCCAGCAGCTTAGGGCAAGACCCAGGGGACTATGGCTACACCTTC. This codes for CASSLGQDPGDYGYTF.

The chain uses TRBV7-6 and TRBJ1-2; maybe TRBD1 (6 bases). Per germline, CDR1 SGHVS and CDR2 FNYEAQ. The CDR3 covers 14 residues. The V end lost 4 bases, the J end lost 6 bases, and 15 bases lay between the germline ends. The chain's CDR3 is CASSSQGQENGYTF. CDR3 in DNA: TGTGCCAGCAGCTCCCAGGGACAAGAAAATGGCTACACCTTC.

This clonotype has a handful of counts. The chain has TRBV4-2 and TRBJ1-5, with D possibly matching TRBD1 (6 bases). The CDR3 is made up of 16 amino acids. V lost 1 base, J lost 7 bases, and 17 bases lay in between. Germline loops: CDR1 LGHNA, CDR2 YNFKEQ. The CDR3 nucleotides read TGTGCCAGCAGCCAAGTTTCTGGACAGAGAGAGCAGCCCCAGCATTTT. As protein: CASSQVSGQREQPQHF.

J is TRBJ2-3 and V is TRBV4-3; D remains unclear. Germline CDR1 is LGHNA and CDR2 is YSLEER. The CDR3 extends over 12 amino acids. V was trimmed by 3 bases and J by 6 bases, leaving 7 bases between them. The chain's CDR3 is CASSQVGDTQYF. Here the CDR3 DNA reads TGCGCCAGCAGCCAGGTCGGGGATACGCAGTATTTT.

The V and J genes are TRBV5-1 and TRBJ1-1; 7 nucleotides agree with TRBD1. The ends lost 4 bases at V and 1 base at J; junction bases unmatched: 13. The CDR3 covers 17 residues. The germline V gene encodes CDR1 SGHRS and CDR2 YFSETQ. The CDR3 DNA sequence: TGCGCCAGCAGCCCCAAGGACAGGCTTTCTCGGAACACTGAAGCTTTCTTT. It is translated as CASSPKDRLSRNTEAFF.

This clonotype was observed a few times. The V gene is TRBV20-1, the J gene TRBJ2-3; the D gene is possibly TRBD1 (7 bases). The germline V gene has CDR1 DFQATT and CDR2 SNEGSKA (reference sequence). The V and J ends lost 3 bases and 1 base respectively, with 8 bases between them. The CDR3 is 13 amino acids. The DNA of the CDR3 is TGCAGTGCTAGCAGGGGGGGCACAGATACGCAGTATTTT. Translating it yields CSASRGGTDTQYF.

The chain has TRBV12-3 or TRBV12-4 and TRBJ2-3, with 9 bases that match TRBD2. The CDR3 is 14 amino acids. Trimming cost V 6 bases and J 0 bases; bases outside gene matches: 1. The CDR3 nucleotides are TGTGCCAGCAGGAGCGGGGGGAGCACAGATACGCAGTATTTT. Translation gives CASRSGGSTDTQYF.

This clonotype appeared a few times. The chain employs TRBV7-8 and TRBJ1-1, with D possibly being TRBD1 (5 bases). V was shortened by 2 bases and J by 3 bases, with 10 bases between the two germline ends. Germline V gene data show CDR1 as SGHVS and CDR2 as FQNEAQ. CDR3 length: 14 residues. Written as DNA, the CDR3 is TGTGCCAGCAGCTTATCAGGGAGTTACACTGAAGCTTTCTTT. It encodes CASSLSGSYTEAFF.